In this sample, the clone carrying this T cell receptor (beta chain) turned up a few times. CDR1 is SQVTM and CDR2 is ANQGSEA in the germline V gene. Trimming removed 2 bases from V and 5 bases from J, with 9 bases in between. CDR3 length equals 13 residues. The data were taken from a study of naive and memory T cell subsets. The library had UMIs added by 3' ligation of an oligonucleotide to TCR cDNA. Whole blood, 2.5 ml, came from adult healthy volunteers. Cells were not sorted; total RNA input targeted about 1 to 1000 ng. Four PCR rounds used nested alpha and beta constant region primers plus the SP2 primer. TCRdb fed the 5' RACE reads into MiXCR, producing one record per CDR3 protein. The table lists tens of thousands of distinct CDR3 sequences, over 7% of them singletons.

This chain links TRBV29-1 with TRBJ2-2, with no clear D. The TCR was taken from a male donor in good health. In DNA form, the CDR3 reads TGCAGCGTTGAATCTGCTTTAACCGGGGAGCTGTTTTTT. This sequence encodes CSVESALTGELFF.